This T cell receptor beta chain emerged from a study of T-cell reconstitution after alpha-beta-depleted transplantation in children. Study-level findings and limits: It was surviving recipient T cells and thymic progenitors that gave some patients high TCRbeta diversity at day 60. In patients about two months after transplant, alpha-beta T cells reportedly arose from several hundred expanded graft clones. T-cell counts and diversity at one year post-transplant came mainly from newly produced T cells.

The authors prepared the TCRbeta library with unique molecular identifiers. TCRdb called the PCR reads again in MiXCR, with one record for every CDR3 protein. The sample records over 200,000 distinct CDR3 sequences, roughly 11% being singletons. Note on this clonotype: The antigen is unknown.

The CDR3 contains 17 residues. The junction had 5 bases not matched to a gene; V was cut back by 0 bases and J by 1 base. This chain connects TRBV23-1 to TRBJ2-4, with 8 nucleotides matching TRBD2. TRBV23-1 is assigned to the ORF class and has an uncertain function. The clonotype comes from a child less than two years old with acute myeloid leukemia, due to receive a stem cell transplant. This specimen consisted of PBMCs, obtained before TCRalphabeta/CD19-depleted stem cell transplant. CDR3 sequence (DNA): TGCGCCAGCAGTCAATCCCGGGGGGGCCTGGCCAAAAACATTCAGTACTTC. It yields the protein CASSQSRGGLAKNIQYF.